The source of this T cell receptor beta chain is a study of cytomegalovirus exposure and HLA in healthy donors. In the case of this clone: Antigen specificity is unknown.

Study findings and constraints: Cytomegalovirus association was listed for around 180 TCR beta chains. The classifier reportedly diagnosed cytomegalovirus status with high specificity and sensitivity.

The germline CDR1 and CDR2 sequences are SNHLY and FYNNEI. The CDR3 spans 17 residues. V shed 2 bases, J shed 6 bases, and the junction held 14 bases outside the gene matches. Sequenced by immunoSEQ multiplex PCR; TCRdb stores in-frame clones only, minus some. Here the sample spans under 300,000 clones, 70% to 90% being singletons. The receptor was isolated from a woman in her twenties or thirties in good health and CMV-seropositive. The gene calls are TRBV2 and TRBJ2-3, with TRBD2 matching 7 bases. What was sequenced was PBMCs. The CDR3 DNA is TGTGCCAGCAGTGAACTGGCGGGAGCTAGGTTTGGGGATACGCAGTATTTT. Amino acid sequence: CASSELAGARFGDTQYF.